The sequence of this TCR beta chain was determined in a study of cytomegalovirus exposure and HLA in healthy donors. PCR was performed using 60 Vbeta and 13 Jbeta primers. Using immunoSEQ multiplex PCR, the repertoire was profiled, and TCRdb retains in-frame clones only, with some absent. The sample has about 65,000 clones; the top ten hold around a sixth. Study outcomes and limitations: Several of the most significant clusters were apparently associated with common viral pathogens in a later analysis. Through in vitro validation, a few CMV-associated chains were shown to be specific for CMV antigens.

V lost 0 bases and J lost 3, with 8 bases in between. Germline CDR1 GTSNPN, CDR2 SVGIG (reference sequence). The CDR3 spans 13 residues. Comment on this clone: Its antigen is not known.

The sample taken for sequencing was PBMCs. The chain combines TRBV30 with TRBJ1-2, with D unresolved. The sequence was collected from a boy younger than 18 in good health and CMV-seronegative. The chain's CDR3 is CAWSVAADYGYTF. CDR3 bases: TGTGCCTGGAGTGTGGCGGCGGACTATGGCTACACCTTC.